The rows below give T cell receptor beta chains drawn from one sample of a study of CD8 T cells in ankylosing spondylitis. In TCRdb, the 5' RACE reads were re-called with MiXCR into one record per CDR3 protein. The sample holds around 250,000 distinct CDR3 sequences, approximately 11% seen once. Input material: blood, either unsorted or a sorted T cell fraction (not recorded which). The receptor source for this set is a male donor with ankylosing spondylitis or in good health (not recorded which). Each CDR3 is given with its conserved first and last residue. D genes are given only for firm matches. Where a row states a size, it is once, few, many or the class of an expanded clone; other rows omit it.

>TRBV12-3/TRBV12-4|12|many|.|TRBJ2-5
CASSLAAPTQYF
TGTGCCAGCAGTTTAGCCGCCCCTACCCAGTACTTC
>TRBV5-1|15|many|TRBD1|TRBJ1-1
CASSTGQGSGTEAFF
TGCGCCAGCAGCACAGGACAGGGGTCGGGAACTGAAGCTTTCTTT
>TRBV12-5|12|few|.|TRBJ2-3
CASGWGADTQYF
TGTGCTAGTGGTTGGGGGGCAGATACGCAGTATTTT
>TRBV20-1|13|few|TRBD2|TRBJ2-4
CSGSRGGQNIQYF
TGCAGTGGATCGCGGGGGGGCCAAAACATTCAGTACTTC
>TRBV5-1|15|many|.|TRBJ2-7
CASSLDSGITYEQYF
TGCGCCAGCAGCTTGGATTCCGGGATTACCTACGAGCAGTACTTC
>TRBV25-1|15|many|TRBD1|TRBJ1-1
CASSEGDRVNTEAFF
TGTGCCAGCAGTGAAGGGGACAGGGTGAACACTGAAGCTTTCTTT
>TRBV4-2|15|.|.|TRBJ2-1
CASSHPGGATHEQFF
TGTGCCAGCAGCCACCCTGGTGGGGCGACGCATGAGCAGTTCTTC
>TRBV5-6|17|many|TRBD1|TRBJ2-1
CASSPGRWDRGYNEQFF
TGTGCCAGCAGCCCCGGCCGTTGGGACAGGGGTTACAATGAGCAGTTCTTC
>TRBV27|14|many|.|TRBJ1-2
CASSHRALDYGYTF
TGTGCCAGCAGTCACCGGGCCCTCGACTATGGCTACACCTTC
>TRBV6-2/TRBV6-3|15|few|.|TRBJ2-2
CASSYSGFLAGELFF
TGTGCCAGCAGTTATTCAGGGTTTTTGGCCGGGGAGCTGTTTTTT
>TRBV3-1|18|few|TRBD2|TRBJ2-2
CASSQVQFSSGDTGELFF
TGTGCCAGCAGCCAAGTGCAGTTTTCTAGCGGGGACACCGGGGAGCTGTTTTTT
>TRBV19|15|few|TRBD2|TRBJ2-1
CASSNRTSRHNEQFF
TGTGCCAGTAGCAATAGGACTAGCAGGCACAATGAGCAGTTCTTC
>TRBV12-3/TRBV12-4|14|many|.|TRBJ2-1
CASEDTLIPNEQFF
TGTGCCAGCGAGGACACCCTTATACCCAATGAGCAGTTCTTC
>TRBV20-1|14|few|.|TRBJ2-5
CSAGQTPLQETQYF
TGCAGTGCTGGACAGACTCCTCTCCAAGAGACCCAGTACTTC
>TRBV20-1|15|many|.|TRBJ2-3
CSAEFPGPRGDTQYF
TGCAGTGCTGAATTTCCGGGTCCCCGAGGAGATACGCAGTATTTT
>TRBV20-1|14|many|.|TRBJ1-1
CSALRRTPTGEAFF
TGCAGTGCTCTCAGGAGGACCCCGACGGGTGAAGCTTTCTTT
>TRBV12-3/TRBV12-4|15|.|TRBD1|TRBJ2-7
CASSPRQGIGYEQYF
TGTGCCAGCAGTCCGCGACAGGGGATCGGGTACGAGCAGTACTTC
>TRBV5-8|14|many|.|TRBJ2-5
CASSWTVQGETQYF
TGTGCCAGCAGCTGGACGGTTCAAGGGGAGACCCAGTACTTC
>TRBV28|13|.|.|TRBJ2-2
CASGTPNTGELFF
TGTGCCAGCGGGACTCCGAACACCGGGGAGCTGTTTTTT
>TRBV12-3/TRBV12-4|13|many|.|TRBJ1-1
CASSLARALEAFF
TGTGCCAGCAGTTTAGCCAGGGCCCTCGAAGCTTTCTTT
>TRBV10-2|15|many|TRBD2|TRBJ2-3
CASRQLAGGPDTQYF
TGCGCCAGCAGACAGCTAGCGGGGGGGCCAGATACGCAGTATTTT
>TRBV5-6|16|many|.|TRBJ1-4
CASSLETARSNEKLFF
TGTGCCAGCAGCTTGGAGACAGCGCGGTCTAATGAAAAACTGTTTTTT
>TRBV29-1|14|many|.|TRBJ2-3
CSVETPRPVDTQYF
TGCAGCGTTGAGACCCCCCGGCCGGTAGATACGCAGTATTTT
>TRBV28|15|many|TRBD1|TRBJ2-5
CASSSSGTVQETQYF
TGTGCCAGCAGTTCTTCCGGGACAGTTCAAGAGACCCAGTACTTC
>TRBV12-3/TRBV12-4|13|many|.|TRBJ1-3
CASSGVAGNTIYF
TGTGCCAGCAGTGGAGTCGCCGGAAACACCATATATTTT
>TRBV5-1|12|many|.|TRBJ2-2
CASNGLTGELFF
TGCGCCAGCAACGGGCTTACCGGGGAGCTGTTTTTT
>TRBV5-6|15|many|.|TRBJ1-6
CASSSRARVGSPLHF
TGTGCCAGCAGCTCAAGGGCCAGGGTGGGCTCACCCCTCCACTTT
>TRBV20-1|13|many|.|TRBJ1-1
CSVVPDSLDEAFF
TGCAGTGTCGTTCCCGACAGCCTTGATGAAGCTTTCTTT
>TRBV24-1|15|many|.|TRBJ2-6
CATSPGLFRANVLTF
TGTGCCACCAGTCCAGGGCTTTTTAGGGCCAACGTCCTGACTTTC
>TRBV29-1|13|many|.|TRBJ2-6
CSARGPGANVLTF
TGCAGCGCGCGGGGTCCTGGGGCCAATGTCCTGACTTTC
>TRBV4-1|15|many|.|TRBJ2-2
CASSLGTGNTGELFF
TGCGCCAGCAGCCTCGGGACGGGAAACACCGGGGAGCTGTTTTTT
>TRBV5-1|13|.|.|TRBJ2-5
CASSLRVQETQYF
TGCGCCAGCAGCTTAAGGGTACAAGAGACCCAGTACTTC
>TRBV7-9|16|.|TRBD2|TRBJ2-7
CASSALAGVGSYEQYF
TGTGCCAGCAGCGCACTAGCGGGAGTAGGGTCCTACGAGCAGTACTTC
>TRBV3-1|16|few|.|TRBJ1-1
CASSPSGRRLNTEAFF
TGTGCCAGCAGCCCAAGCGGACGGAGACTGAACACTGAAGCTTTCTTT
>TRBV6-5|18|many|TRBD2|TRBJ2-2
CASSSGLAGDRWTGELFF
TGTGCCAGCAGTTCTGGACTAGCGGGAGATCGGTGGACCGGGGAGCTGTTTTTT
>TRBV5-1|14|many|TRBD2|TRBJ2-5
CASSRILAEETQYF
TGCGCCAGCAGCCGAATACTAGCGGAAGAGACCCAGTACTTC
>TRBV7-8|19|.|.|TRBJ1-1
CASSLGRGRRGRGNTEAFF
TGTGCCAGCAGCTTAGGGAGGGGGAGGCGGGGCCGGGGGAACACTGAAGCTTTCTTT
>TRBV29-1|14|many|.|TRBJ2-3
CSVDIVTGTDTQYF
TGCAGCGTGGACATCGTTACAGGGACAGATACGCAGTATTTT
>TRBV20-1|16|many|TRBD2|TRBJ2-7
CSAGMGLAGSLYEQYF
TGCAGTGCGGGGATGGGACTAGCGGGATCTTTGTACGAGCAGTACTTC
>TRBV4-2|17|many|TRBD2|TRBJ2-1
CASSQEPVAGGRNEQFF
TGTGCCAGCAGCCAAGAACCCGTAGCGGGAGGGAGGAATGAGCAGTTCTTC
>TRBV24-1|13|once|.|TRBJ2-3
CATSVRNRDTQYF
TGTGCCACGAGTGTCCGTAACAGGGATACGCAGTATTTT
>TRBV4-2|13|.|.|TRBJ2-2
CASSQEIAGELFF
TGTGCCAGCAGCCAAGAGATAGCCGGGGAGCTGTTTTTT
>TRBV5-1|12|few|.|TRBJ2-1
CASSVLGNEQFF
TGCGCCAGCAGCGTATTGGGCAATGAGCAGTTCTTC
>TRBV5-1|12|few|.|TRBJ2-3
CASSFLADTQYF
TGCGCCAGCAGCTTCCTGGCAGATACGCAGTATTTT
>TRBV24-1|15|many|.|TRBJ2-1
CATSDITGTNDEQFF
TGTGCCACCAGTGACATTACCGGGACAAACGATGAGCAGTTCTTC
>TRBV12-3/TRBV12-4|15|few|.|TRBJ1-5
CASSLVGGYNQPQHF
TGTGCCAGCAGTTTAGTAGGGGGATACAATCAGCCCCAGCATTTT
>TRBV6-5|15|many|TRBD2|TRBJ2-7
CASSYRTSGVDEQYF
TGTGCCAGCAGTTACCGGACTAGCGGGGTTGACGAGCAGTACTTC